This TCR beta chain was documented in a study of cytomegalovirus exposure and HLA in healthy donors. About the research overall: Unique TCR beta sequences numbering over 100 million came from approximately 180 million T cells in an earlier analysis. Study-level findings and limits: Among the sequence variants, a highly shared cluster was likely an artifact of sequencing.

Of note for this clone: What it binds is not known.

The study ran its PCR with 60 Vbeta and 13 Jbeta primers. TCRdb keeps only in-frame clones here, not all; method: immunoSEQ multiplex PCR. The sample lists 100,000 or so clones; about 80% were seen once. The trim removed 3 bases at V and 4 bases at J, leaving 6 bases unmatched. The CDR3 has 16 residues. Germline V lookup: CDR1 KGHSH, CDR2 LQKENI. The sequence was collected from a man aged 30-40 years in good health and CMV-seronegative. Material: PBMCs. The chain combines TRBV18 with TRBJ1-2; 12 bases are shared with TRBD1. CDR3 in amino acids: CASSPGTGGRVYGYTF. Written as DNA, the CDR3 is TGTGCCAGCTCACCGGGGACAGGGGGCCGGGTCTATGGCTACACCTTC.